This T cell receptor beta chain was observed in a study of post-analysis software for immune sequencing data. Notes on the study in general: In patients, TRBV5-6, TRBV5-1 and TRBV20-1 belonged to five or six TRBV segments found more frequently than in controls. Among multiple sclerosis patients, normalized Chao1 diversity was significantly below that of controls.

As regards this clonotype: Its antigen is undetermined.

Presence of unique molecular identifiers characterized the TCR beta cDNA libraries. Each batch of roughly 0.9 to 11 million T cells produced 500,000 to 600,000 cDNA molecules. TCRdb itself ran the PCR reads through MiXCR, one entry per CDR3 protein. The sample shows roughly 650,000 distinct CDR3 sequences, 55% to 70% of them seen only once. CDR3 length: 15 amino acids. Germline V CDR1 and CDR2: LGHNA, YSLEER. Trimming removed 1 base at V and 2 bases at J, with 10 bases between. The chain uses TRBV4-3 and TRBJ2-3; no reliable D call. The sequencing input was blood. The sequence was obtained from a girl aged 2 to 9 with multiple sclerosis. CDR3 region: CASSQGSRVTDTQYF. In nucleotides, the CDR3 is TGCGCCAGCAGCCAAGGTTCGCGCGTCACAGATACGCAGTATTTT.